This T cell receptor beta chain was profiled in a study of blood T cells in healthy people across ages. A second PCR of 7 to 11 cycles used a sample-barcoded 5' primer and a J-beta primer mix. A tag from a template-switch adaptor with 12 random nucleotides marked each cDNA molecule. MiXCR was run by TCRdb on the 5' RACE reads, yielding one entry per CDR3 protein. The data show around 1,900,000 distinct CDR3 sequences, with around 42% seen just once and 23% held by the top ten. The sample comprised blood. The clonotype was recovered from a human donor in good health.

The chain's CDR3 is CASSLVPAGNQPQHF. CDR3 bases: TGCGCCAGCAGCTTGGTGCCAGCGGGCAATCAGCCCCAGCATTTT. This rearrangement joins TRBV5-1 to TRBJ1-5, with D hard to call. CDR3 length equals 15 residues. Looked up from germline, CDR1 is SGHRS and CDR2 is YFSETQ. Trimming stripped 0 bases from V and 2 bases from J, with 9 bases between.